Listed here are 30 T cell receptor beta chains from one sample, sequenced in a study of blood T cells in healthy people across ages. Then a second PCR, running about 6 to 12 cycles, was carried out with a sample-barcoded 5' primer and a J-beta primer mix. TCRdb reanalysed the 5' RACE reads using MiXCR and keeps one entry per CDR3 protein. There are approximately 320,000 distinct CDR3 sequences in the sample; about 25% occur only once, and around 29% lies in the top ten. Source material: blood. The receptors were gathered from a woman aged 70-85 years in good health.

This rearrangement joins TRBV5-5 to TRBJ1-5; D might be TRBD1 (5 bases). Trimming shortened V by 4 bases and J by 3 bases, and 14 bases separated the two germline ends. The length of the CDR3 is 15 residues. Germline assignment: CDR1 SGHKS and CDR2 YYEKEE (reference sequence). CDR3 in amino acids: CASSLGGTHNQPQHF. As DNA, the CDR3 is TGTGCCAGCAGCCTGGGTGGGACTCACAATCAGCCCCAGCATTTT.

This clonotype has a handful of counts. The chain has TRBV2 and TRBJ1-6; D not resolved. This CDR3 is built from 14 residues. The V gene's germline CDR1 is SNHLY and CDR2 FYNNEI. Trimming left V 7 bases short and J 6 bases short, with 13 bases between. The CDR3 loop reads CASNQAHGNSPLHF. In DNA, the CDR3 is TGTGCCAGCAACCAAGCTCATGGTAATTCACCCCTCCACTTT.

The chain couples TRBV5-5 to TRBJ2-7, with D tentatively TRBD2 (5 bases). Germline V CDR1 and CDR2: SGHKS, YYEKEE (reference sequence). The CDR3 spans 13 residues. The ends were cut back, 5 bases at V and 3 bases at J, with 12 bases in the middle. The CDR3 sequence: CASSPEGDYEQYF. DNA for the CDR3: TGTGCCAGCAGTCCTGAGGGTGACTACGAGCAGTACTTC. Complete variable domain (other parts from reference TRBV5-5 and TRBJ2-7): DAGVTQSPTHLIKTRGQQVTLRCSPISGHKSVSWYQQVLGQGPQFIFQYYEKEERGRGNFPDRFSARQFPNYSSELNVNALLLGDSALYLCASSPEGDYEQYFGPGTRLTVT.

The chain couples TRBV18 to TRBJ1-4; possible D gene TRBD1, 5 bases. CDR3 length: 11 amino acids. V was pared by 3 bases and J by 10 bases, with 6 bases between. The germline V gene has CDR1 KGHSH and CDR2 LQKENI. Here the CDR3 DNA reads TGTGCCAGCTCACCGGGGACAAAACTGTTTTTT. Its protein is CASSPGTKLFF.

The chain carries TRBV24-1 and TRBJ1-1, with D perhaps matching TRBD1 (5 bases). CDR3 size: 13 residues. Trimming left V 8 bases short and J 0 bases short, with 9 bases between. Germline CDR1 and CDR2: KGHDR and SFDVKD. The CDR3 loop is CATKGPMNTEAFF. CDR3 bases: TGTGCCACCAAGGGACCAATGAACACTGAAGCTTTCTTT.

V is TRBV15 and J is TRBJ2-7; no clear D. The CDR3 contains 13 residues. Germline CDR1 and CDR2: LNHNV and YYDKDF (reference sequence). V was pared by 0 bases and J by 4 bases, with 7 bases between. For the CDR3, the DNA is TGTGCCACCAGCAGAGATCGGCAATACGAGCAGTACTTC. As protein: CATSRDRQYEQYF. The full variable domain, its missing parts supplied by reference TRBV15 and TRBJ2-7, is DAMVIQNPRYQVTQFGKPVTLSCSQTLNHNVMYWYQQKSSQAPKLLFHYYDKDFNNEADTPDNFQSRRPNTSFCFLDIRSPGLGDTAMYLCATSRDRQYEQYFGPGTRLTVT.

A note on this clonotype: One end of the junction is discordant with germline, which a read error may explain. The chain joins TRBV29-1 to TRBJ2-1; D uncertain. This CDR3 spans 11 amino acids. Germline V gene sequence: CDR1 SQVTM, CDR2 ANQGSEA. The CDR3 protein is CSVGVYTEQFF. The CDR3 DNA sequence: TGCAGCGTTGGAGTCTACACTGAGCAGTTCTTC.

This clonotype occurred a few times. The V gene is TRBV10-1, the J gene TRBJ2-3, with TRBD1 as a possible D gene (6 bases). This CDR3 spans 14 amino acids. Germline V gives CDR1 WNHNN, CDR2 SYGVQD (reference sequence). The V gene lost 6 bases and the J gene lost 2 bases, with 12 bases spanning the gap. The CDR3 nucleotides read TGCGCCAGCAGCGACGGACAGTCCACAGATACGCAGTATTTT. Its translation is CASSDGQSTDTQYF.

As concerns this clonotype: Likely a read error: the CDR3 ends without its conserved phenylalanine or tryptophan. The V gene is TRBV24-1, the J gene TRBJ2-3, with 7 bases matching TRBD1. J was trimmed by 0 bases and V by 7 bases; bases with no gene match: 0. Germline values: CDR1 KGHDR, CDR2 SFDVKD. This CDR3 region has 13 residues. CDR3: CATRGQSTDTQYS. DNA of the CDR3: TGTGCCACCAGGGGACAGAGCACAGATACGCAGTATTCT.

V gene TRBV28 combines with J gene TRBJ2-7, with TRBD2 matching 8 bases. V dropped 8 bases and J dropped 3; count of bases not matched to a gene: 9. The CDR3 sequence is 14 residues long. Germline V gene lookup returns CDR1 MDHEN and CDR2 SYDVKM. The CDR3 bases are TGTGCCAGCGGACCTAGCGGGCCCGGCTACGAGCAGTACTTC. Translated, it gives CASGPSGPGYEQYF.

This clonotype was picked up a small number of times. The V call is TRBV27, the J call TRBJ2-7; D is possibly TRBD2 (7 bases). Germline V lookup: CDR1 MNHEY, CDR2 SMNVEV (reference sequence). Trimming stripped 4 bases from V and 1 base from J, with 14 bases between. The CDR3 is 15 residues long. CDR3 DNA sequence: TGTGCCAGCAGTTCGGACAGCGGGGCTTCCTACGAGCAGTACTTC. As protein: CASSSDSGASYEQYF.

This clonotype appeared a few times. The chain employs TRBV12-3 or TRBV12-4 and TRBJ2-6; 9 positions match TRBD1. There are 18 residues in the CDR3. The V segment lost 6 bases and the J segment 0 bases; nucleotides outside the gene matches: 9. This CDR3 is CASSTGGSYGSGANVLTF. CDR3 sequence (DNA): TGTGCCAGCAGCACAGGGGGCTCCTATGGCTCTGGGGCCAACGTCCTGACTTTC.

This clonotype has more than one count but fewer than ten. This rearrangement joins TRBV5-1 to TRBJ1-3, with 11 bases matching TRBD1. Germline V gene data show CDR1 as SGHRS and CDR2 as YFSETQ. Losses at the gene ends were 4 bases for V and 0 bases for J; bases not matched to a gene: 6. The CDR3 totals 17 residues. CDR3 nucleotides: TGCGCCAGCAGCCCGGGACAGGGGGGGAACTCTGGAAACACCATATATTTT. This sequence encodes CASSPGQGGNSGNTIYF.

This clonotype has only a few counts. V and J are TRBV20-1 and TRBJ2-3; 9 nucleotides agree with TRBD2. CDR3 length: 14 amino acids. The germline gives CDR1 DFQATT, CDR2 SNEGSKA (reference sequence). V lost 0 bases and J lost 4; bases outside the gene matches: 2. This CDR3 is CSARDSGRSDTQYF. DNA of the CDR3: TGCAGTGCTAGAGATAGCGGGAGATCAGATACGCAGTATTTT.

There are a few counts of this clonotype. CDR3 in DNA: TGTGCCAGCAGCTCGAGGACTAGCGGGAGTGGGGAGACCCAGTACTTC. Translation gives CASSSRTSGSGETQYF. The V call is TRBV7-2, the J call TRBJ2-5; TRBD2 agrees at 13 bases. Germline CDR1 SGHTA, CDR2 FQGNSA. J gave up 5 bases and V 4 bases, and 7 bases lay outside the gene matches. The CDR3 runs 16 residues.

This rearrangement joins TRBV9 to TRBJ2-3, with 8 bases matching TRBD2. V lost 4 bases, J lost 4 bases, and 8 bases stayed unmatched. Germline loops: CDR1 SGDLS, CDR2 YYNGEE. There are 15 residues in the CDR3. The CDR3 loop is CASSKPGLGADTQYF. CDR3 DNA: TGTGCCAGCAGCAAACCGGGACTAGGGGCAGATACGCAGTATTTT.

The chain is built from TRBV7-9 and TRBJ2-7, with 13 bases lining up with TRBD2. Germline CDR1 is SEHNR and CDR2 is FQNEAQ (reference sequence). This CDR3 spans 15 amino acids. Germline trimming cut 4 bases from V and 2 bases from J; bases unmatched to any gene: 2. CDR3 in amino acids: CASSSGLAGAYEQYV. CDR3 in DNA: TGTGCCAGCAGCTCTGGACTAGCGGGGGCCTACGAGCAGTACGTC.

A note on this clonotype: Its ends do not fully match the called genes, so a read error is possible. This chain connects TRBV4-1 to TRBJ2-2, with D possibly being TRBD2 (5 bases). The CDR3 sequence is 16 residues long. The germline V gene encodes CDR1 MGHRA and CDR2 YSYEKL. CDR3 loop: CASSHPKGENTRELFF. CDR3 bases: TGCGCCAGCAGCCACCCTAAGGGAGAGAACACCAGGGAGCTGTTTTTT.

This chain joins TRBV6-6 and TRBJ2-2; D is unresolved. CDR1 is MNHNY, CDR2 SVGAGI, per germline (reference sequence). Trimming removed 5 bases from V and 6 bases from J, with 7 bases in between. CDR3 size: 12 residues. Here the CDR3 reads CASSPGPGELFF. CDR3 nucleotides: TGTGCCAGCAGTCCCGGTCCCGGGGAGCTGTTTTTT.

As for this clonotype: One end of the junction is discordant with germline, which a read error may explain. The chain couples TRBV11-2 to TRBJ2-7, with D perhaps being TRBD1 or TRBD2 (5 bases each). The germline V gene has CDR1 SGHAT and CDR2 FQNNGV. This CDR3 is 14 amino acids long. CDR3 in amino acids: CVSRVGGSRGEQYF. In DNA, the CDR3 is TGTGTCAGCAGGGTAGGTGGGAGTAGAGGCGAGCAGTACTTC.

The rearrangement joins TRBV5-1 to TRBJ2-5; D not resolved. Judging by the DNA end, TRBJ2-1 fits better; the J call may be wrong. The CDR3 is made up of 15 amino acids. Per germline, CDR1 SGHRS and CDR2 YFSETQ. DNA for the CDR3: TGCGCCAGCAGCTTGGACGGGCAAATGGTCAATGAGCAGTTCTTC. As protein: CASSLDGQMVNEQFF.

The chain joins TRBV5-6 to TRBJ2-7, with TRBD1 matching 7 bases. The germline V gene has CDR1 SGHDT and CDR2 YYEEEE. Losses at the gene ends were 0 bases for V and 6 bases for J; bases not matched to a gene: 6. The CDR3 sequence is 14 residues long. CDR3 DNA: TGTGCCAGCAGCTTGGAACAGGGGCGAATCGAGCAGTACTTC. As protein: CASSLEQGRIEQYF.

This chain joins TRBV7-2 and TRBJ1-2; TRBD1 agrees at 10 bases. V was pared by 5 bases and J by 4 bases, with 4 bases of the junction left unmatched. The CDR3 sequence is 14 residues long. The germline gives CDR1 SGHTA, CDR2 FQGNSA. CDR3 amino acids: CASSPDRGPYGYTF. As DNA, the CDR3 is TGTGCCAGCAGCCCTGACAGGGGGCCCTATGGCTACACCTTC.

The chain links TRBV6-5 to TRBJ1-1; TRBD1 aligns across 8 bases. Germline loops: CDR1 MNHEY, CDR2 SVGAGI. The CDR3 sequence is 15 residues long. V trimming: 4 bases; J trimming: 8 bases; junction bases outside the gene matches: 12. CDR3 bases: TGTGCCAGCAGTTTCCCCGGACAGGGACGGATCGAAGCTTTCTTT. Its translation: CASSFPGQGRIEAFF.

The V gene is TRBV28, the J gene TRBJ2-2; possible D gene TRBD2, 6 bases. Trimming shortened V by 8 bases and J by 2 bases, and 12 bases separated the two germline ends. CDR3 length equals 14 residues. CDR1 is MDHEN and CDR2 is SYDVKM in the germline V gene. The CDR3, as DNA: TGTGCCAGCTGGCAGGGACTTAACACCGGGGAGCTGTTTTTT. Translation: CASWQGLNTGELFF.

The rearrangement links TRBV7-9 to TRBJ2-1, with TRBD2 identical over 7 bases. CDR3 size: 15 residues. The ends lost 5 bases at V and 6 bases at J; junction bases unmatched: 10. Looked up from germline, CDR1 is SEHNR and CDR2 is FQNEAQ (reference sequence). CDR3 DNA: TGTGCCAGCAGCATAAGCGGGGATGGGGCCAATGAGCAGTTCTTC. This encodes CASSISGDGANEQFF.

The V gene is TRBV6-5, the J gene TRBJ1-6; D ambiguous. CDR1 is MNHEY, CDR2 SVGAGI, per germline. CDR3 size: 15 residues. The V and J ends lost 7 bases and 9 bases respectively, with 19 bases between them. The CDR3, as DNA: TGTGCCAGCAATGCGGGGTTTCCCATCCGTTCACCCCTCCACTTT. This gives the protein CASNAGFPIRSPLHF.

A few counts support this clonotype. The chain employs TRBV7-2 and TRBJ1-2; possible D gene TRBD1, 6 bases. Trimming took 2 bases from V and 5 from J, leaving 15 bases between them. Looked up from germline, CDR1 is SGHTA and CDR2 is FQGNSA. This CDR3 spans 15 amino acids. The CDR3 nucleotides are TGTGCCAGCAGCTTAAGGGGGACTCCTACTTATGGCTACACCTTC. This translates into CASSLRGTPTYGYTF.

This clonotype turned up a few times. The chain has TRBV5-1 and TRBJ1-6; D gene unclear. Germline loops: CDR1 SGHRS, CDR2 YFSETQ. This CDR3 region has 15 residues. The V end was cut by 2 bases, the J end by 3 bases, with 9 bases between. The CDR3, as DNA: TGCGCCAGCAGCTTAACGAGGAGCTATAATTCACCCCTCCACTTT. Its translation: CASSLTRSYNSPLHF.

The chain joins TRBV5-1 to TRBJ2-3, with 7 bases identical to TRBD1. J was trimmed by 4 bases and V by 4 bases; bases with no gene match: 6. The V gene's germline CDR1 is SGHRS and CDR2 YFSETQ. The length of the CDR3 is 14 residues. The DNA of the CDR3 is TGCGCCAGCAGCCCGGGGACAGTCGCAGATACGCAGTATTTT. Its protein is CASSPGTVADTQYF.